This T cell receptor (beta chain) appears in the sequencing data of a study of T cell responses to AZD1222 COVID-19 vaccine. Study summary: Researchers grouped second doses given at about 4 or about 12 weeks into one pool.

On this clone: What it recognizes is unknown.

Germline V gives CDR1 SGHVS, CDR2 FQNEAQ. Trimming pared 3 bases from V and 4 bases from J, leaving 14 bases between. There are 15 residues in the CDR3. Regarding the study as a whole: Distributed over spike, vaccine-associated CD4 TCRs predominated at 160-218 and 743-854. Rises in breadth and depth of Spike-specific TCRs came after two AZD1222 doses.

Libraries were prepared by immunoSEQ multiplex PCR; TCRdb keeps only in-frame clonotypes and omits some of them. The sample holds about 130,000 clones, more than 75% seen once. The chain combines TRBV7-8 with TRBJ2-3, with D possibly matching TRBD2 (6 bases). The clonotype originates from an adult in good health. The starting material was peripheral blood, obtained on day 0 of AZD1222 vaccination. CDR3 region: CASSFRRGWADTQYF. The CDR3 DNA follows: TGTGCCAGCAGCTTCCGGCGGGGATGGGCAGATACGCAGTATTTT. Complete variable domain (other parts from reference TRBV7-8 and TRBJ2-3): GAGVSQSPRYKVAKRGQDVALRCDPISGHVSLFWYQQALGQGPEFLTYFQNEAQLDKSGLPSDRFFAERPEGSVSTLKIQRTQQEDSAVYLCASSFRRGWADTQYFGPGTRLTVL.